The 29 T cell receptor beta chains below come from one sample, sequenced in a study of post-analysis software for immune sequencing data. Study-wide findings and caveats: A few TRBV segments occurring more often in patients than controls included TRBV5-6, TRBV5-1 and TRBV20-1.

Unique molecular identifiers were built into the TCR beta cDNA libraries. TCRdb reprocessed the PCR reads with MiXCR, giving one entry per CDR3 protein. The sample has about 540,000 distinct CDR3 sequences, approximately 34% seen once. No antigens are known for them. Sequenced input: blood. Receptors originate from a girl between 2 and 17 years old with multiple sclerosis.

This rearrangement joins TRBV7-9 to TRBJ1-2; D call uncertain. Deletions cut 4 bases from V and 6 bases from J, with 18 bases between. There are 15 residues in the CDR3. Germline V gene lookup returns CDR1 SEHNR and CDR2 FQNEAQ (reference sequence). Here the CDR3 DNA reads TGTGCCAGCAGCTCCGAGACATTGAACCTAGATGGCTACACCTTC. This encodes CASSSETLNLDGYTF. The full variable domain, its missing parts supplied by reference TRBV7-9 and TRBJ1-2, is DTGVSQNPRHKITKRGQNVTFRCDPISEHNRLYWYRQTLGQGPEFLTYFQNEAQLEKSRLLSDRFSAERPKGSFSTLEIQRTEQGDSAMYLCASSSETLNLDGYTFGSGTRLTVV.

In its sample, this clonotype was seen a few times. V is TRBV7-9 and J is TRBJ2-7; possible D gene TRBD2, 6 bases. Trimming shortened V by 1 base and J by 0 bases, and 13 bases separated the two germline ends. The CDR3 runs 16 residues. Germline V CDR1 and CDR2: SEHNR, FQNEAQ (reference sequence). CDR3 bases: TGTGCCAGCAGCTTAGGAGGCGGGGCCTACTCCTACGAGCAGTACTTC. It encodes CASSLGGGAYSYEQYF.

This clonotype occurred a few times. The rearrangement uses TRBV5-4 and TRBJ2-7, with D possibly being TRBD2 (6 bases). Germline CDR1 and CDR2: SGHNT and YYREEE (reference sequence). CDR3 length: 15 amino acids. V lost 2 bases to trimming and J lost 6 bases, with 18 bases between them. The CDR3 nucleotides read TGTGCCAGCAGCTTAAACCCCCGCCGGAGGGGCGAGCAGTACTTC. This translates into CASSLNPRRRGEQYF.

CDR3 loop: CSATEDLSYNEQFF. The CDR3 coding sequence is TGCAGTGCTACGGAAGATCTCTCCTACAATGAGCAGTTCTTC. The genes are TRBV20-1 and TRBJ2-1; D unclear. This CDR3 is 14 amino acids long. The V end was cut by 4 bases, the J end by 0 bases, with 10 bases between. From germline, CDR1 is DFQATT and CDR2 SNEGSKA (reference sequence).

This clonotype was counted a few times. A junction boundary mismatches the germline segment, possibly from a read error. The chain combines TRBV29-1 with TRBJ1-4; a possible D gene is TRBD1 (5 bases). Per germline, CDR1 SQVTM and CDR2 ANQGSEA. The CDR3 consists of 13 residues. As DNA, the CDR3 is TGCAGCGTTGGACAGTCGGCTAATGAAAAACGGTTTTTT. It is translated as CSVGQSANEKRFF.

The rearrangement links TRBV12-5 to TRBJ1-2; TRBD1 agrees at 9 bases. The germline gives CDR1 LGHNT, CDR2 FRNRAP. CDR3 length: 13 amino acids. The CDR3 here is CAQKGQGSYGYTF. In nucleotides, the CDR3 is TGTGCCCAGAAAGGACAGGGGAGCTATGGCTACACCTTC.

This clonotype was observed a handful of times. The CDR3 DNA sequence: TGTGCCACCTGGGGGGGCTGGACCAATCAGCCCCAGCATTTT. The encoded protein is CATWGGWTNQPQHF. The V gene is TRBV15, the J gene TRBJ1-5; TRBD1 might be the D (6 bases). There are 14 residues in the CDR3. From germline, CDR1 is LNHNV and CDR2 YYDKDF (reference sequence). Trimming cost V 8 bases and J 3 bases, with 14 bases left between them.

This clonotype was observed a handful of times. Its ends do not fully match the called genes, so a read error is possible. The chain carries TRBV18 and TRBJ2-3; 8 bases agree with TRBD1. Germline assignment: CDR1 KGHSH and CDR2 LQKENI. The CDR3 contains 15 residues. The CDR3 DNA sequence: TGTGCCAGCTCCCCACCTGGACAGGGAACAGATACGCAGTATTTT. Amino acids: CASSPPGQGTDTQYF.

The gene calls are TRBV29-1 and TRBJ2-2, with D perhaps TRBD2 (5 bases). Germline V gene lookup returns CDR1 SQVTM and CDR2 ANQGSEA. The CDR3 is 15 amino acids. Between the trimmed V and J ends, which lost 0 bases and 0 bases, there was a span of 8 bases. The CDR3 reads CSVEDRRANTGELFF. In DNA form, the CDR3 reads TGCAGCGTTGAAGATCGGCGGGCGAACACCGGGGAGCTGTTTTTT.

The V and J genes are TRBV13 and TRBJ1-5; TRBD1 aligns across 9 bases. Per the germline V gene, CDR1 is PRHDT and CDR2 is FYEKMQ (reference sequence). After removal of 3 bases from V and 5 bases from J, the junction contained 2 bases not matched to a gene. CDR3 size: 14 residues. The CDR3 loop reads CASSFYRGHQPQHF. The CDR3 nucleotides are TGTGCCAGCAGCTTCTACAGGGGGCATCAGCCCCAGCATTTT.

The chain combines TRBV3-1 with TRBJ2-1; 8 bases agree with TRBD2. Trimming at V came to 3 bases and at J to 5 bases, leaving 9 bases not matched to a gene. CDR3 length: 16 amino acids. CDR1 is LGHDT and CDR2 is YNNKEL in the germline V gene (reference sequence). This CDR3 is CASSHEVGTRDNEQFF. Here the CDR3 DNA reads TGTGCCAGCAGCCATGAGGTAGGGACTAGGGACAATGAGCAGTTCTTC.

CDR3 nucleotides: TGTGCCAGCGGGACAGGGGGTTATGGCTACACCTTC. It encodes CASGTGGYGYTF. This chain connects TRBV27 to TRBJ1-2; 11 positions agree with TRBD1. Germline-derived CDR1 and CDR2 are MNHEY and SMNVEV (reference sequence). The V gene end was trimmed by 8 bases and the J gene end by 5 bases; junction bases not matched to a gene: 1. The CDR3 runs to 12 residues.

This chain uses TRBV7-9 with TRBJ1-2; no firm D call. V lost 5 bases and J lost 0, with 13 bases in between. Germline V gene sequence: CDR1 SEHNR, CDR2 FQNEAQ (reference sequence). The CDR3 runs 15 residues. CDR3 sequence: CASSPAGQSNYGYTF. CDR3 coding DNA: TGTGCCAGCAGCCCCGCAGGTCAATCTAACTATGGCTACACCTTC. Combining the CDR3 with reference TRBV7-9 and TRBJ1-2 gives the whole variable domain DTGVSQNPRHKITKRGQNVTFRCDPISEHNRLYWYRQTLGQGPEFLTYFQNEAQLEKSRLLSDRFSAERPKGSFSTLEIQRTEQGDSAMYLCASSPAGQSNYGYTFGSGTRLTVV.

The rearrangement joins TRBV9 to TRBJ2-3, with D possibly matching TRBD1 (6 bases). The CDR3 runs 13 residues. Trimming shortened V by 4 bases and J by 4 bases, and 10 bases separated the two germline ends. Germline V gene data show CDR1 as SGDLS and CDR2 as YYNGEE. The CDR3 sequence is CASSQNRADTQYF. CDR3 sequence (DNA): TGTGCCAGCAGCCAGAACAGGGCAGATACGCAGTATTTT.

This clonotype was observed a few times. The V and J genes are TRBV7-9 and TRBJ2-1, with D possibly TRBD2 on 6 matching bases. The CDR3 is 17 residues long. Germline loops: CDR1 SEHNR, CDR2 FQNEAQ (reference sequence). The V gene lost 5 bases and the J gene lost 3 bases, with 20 bases spanning the gap. In DNA, the CDR3 is TGTGCCAGCAGCGCCCTCCGGGAGCACGGAATCTACAATGAGCAGTTCTTC. This sequence encodes CASSALREHGIYNEQFF. Complete variable domain (other parts from reference TRBV7-9 and TRBJ2-1): DTGVSQNPRHKITKRGQNVTFRCDPISEHNRLYWYRQTLGQGPEFLTYFQNEAQLEKSRLLSDRFSAERPKGSFSTLEIQRTEQGDSAMYLCASSALREHGIYNEQFFGPGTRLTVL.

The chain employs TRBV12-3 or TRBV12-4 and TRBJ2-1; perhaps TRBD1 as D (6 bases). V dropped 7 bases and J dropped 5 bases, with 9 bases sitting between them. The CDR3 has 12 amino acids. Here the CDR3 DNA reads TGTGCCAGCACAGGGGTACACAATGAGCAGTTCTTC. Residues: CASTGVHNEQFF.

This clonotype was observed at least ten times. A junction boundary mismatches the germline segment, possibly from a read error. V and J are TRBV29-1 and TRBJ2-3; 7 nucleotides match TRBD2. The CDR3 loop spans 12 amino acids. Germline-derived CDR1 and CDR2 are SQVTM and ANQGSEA. In DNA form, the CDR3 reads TGCAGCGTGTCGACTAGCAGAGATACGCAGTATTTT. Translated, it gives CSVSTSRDTQYF.

The chain has TRBV20-1 and TRBJ2-7; 8 bases are shared with TRBD1. The CDR3 is 14 amino acids. The V gene's germline CDR1 is DFQATT and CDR2 SNEGSKA (reference sequence). Unmatched junction bases numbered 9, after V lost 5 bases and J lost 3 bases. CDR3 sequence (DNA): TGCAGTGCTTCGCAGGGGGCGCTGGGCTACGAGCAGTACTTC. Translation gives CSASQGALGYEQYF.

The table lists this clonotype with a few counts. CDR3 residues: CASSLVRQGRRNEQFF. Written as DNA, the CDR3 is TGTGCCAGCAGCCTAGTCCGGCAGGGACGACGAAATGAGCAGTTCTTC. V and J are TRBV7-3 and TRBJ2-1, with D possibly called TRBD1 or TRBD2 (5 bases each). The length of the CDR3 is 16 residues. Between the trimmed V and J ends, which lost 5 bases and 7 bases, there was a span of 21 bases. The germline gives CDR1 SGHTA, CDR2 FQGTGA.

V is TRBV20-1 and J is TRBJ2-5; D is unclear. The germline V gene encodes CDR1 DFQATT and CDR2 SNEGSKA (reference sequence). V shed 5 bases and J shed 0 bases, with 13 bases lying between them. This CDR3 region has 14 residues. This chain's CDR3 is CSARYRKNQETQYF. The CDR3 nucleotides read TGCAGTGCTCGATACCGGAAGAACCAAGAGACCCAGTACTTC.

This clonotype was seen a few times. V and J are TRBV5-6 and TRBJ2-7; perhaps TRBD1 as D (6 bases). V was pared by 4 bases and J by 0 bases, with 14 bases between. The CDR3 length is 15 residues. Germline assignment: CDR1 SGHDT and CDR2 YYEEEE. The CDR3 loop reads CASSLVDRSSYEQYF. In DNA form, the CDR3 reads TGTGCCAGCAGCCTGGTCGACAGGAGCTCCTACGAGCAGTACTTC. Full variable domain (remainder filled in from reference TRBV5-6 and TRBJ2-7): DAGVTQSPTHLIKTRGQQVTLRCSPKSGHDTVSWYQQALGQGPQFIFQYYEEEERQRGNFPDRFSGHQFPNYSSELNVNALLLGDSALYLCASSLVDRSSYEQYFGPGTRLTVT.

The chain links TRBV6-6 to TRBJ1-2; possibly TRBD1 for D (5 bases). Germline V gene data show CDR1 as MNHNY and CDR2 as SVGAGI (reference sequence). The V gene lost 9 bases and the J gene lost 0 bases, with 11 bases spanning the gap. CDR3 length equals 13 residues. The CDR3 protein is CASVGGTNYGYTF. The CDR3 DNA is TGTGCCAGTGTTGGGGGAACTAACTATGGCTACACCTTC.

The chain is built from TRBV2 and TRBJ1-6; D might be TRBD1 (6 bases). Per germline, CDR1 SNHLY and CDR2 FYNNEI. This CDR3 is built from 15 residues. V was pared by 1 base and J by 7 bases, with 11 bases between. The CDR3 DNA follows: TGTGCCAGCAGTGAAGAAACAGGGATCAATTCACCCCTCCACTTT. This gives the protein CASSEETGINSPLHF.

The chain links TRBV5-1 to TRBJ1-2; D gene unclear. The CDR3 extends over 13 amino acids. V was shortened by 1 base and J by 7 bases, with 11 bases between the two germline ends. The germline gives CDR1 SGHRS, CDR2 YFSETQ. CDR3 residues: CASSLNPDSGYTF. CDR3 DNA: TGCGCCAGCAGCTTGAACCCGGATTCTGGCTACACCTTC.

The CDR3 sequence is CASGSKGLNTEAFF. The CDR3 DNA reads as TGTGCCAGCGGGTCAAAGGGTCTGAACACTGAAGCTTTCTTT. The V and J genes are TRBV12-3 or TRBV12-4 and TRBJ1-1, with D uncertain. V was shortened by 8 bases and J by 0 bases, with 13 bases between the two germline ends. CDR3 size: 14 residues.

This chain joins TRBV10-3 and TRBJ1-2; 7 nucleotides agree with TRBD1. The CDR3 consists of 13 residues. Looked up from germline, CDR1 is ENHRY and CDR2 is SYGVKD. J gave up 4 bases and V 6 bases, and 5 bases lay outside the gene matches. CDR3 DNA sequence: TGTGCCATCAGCGCACAGGGGATCTATGGCTACACCTTC. Protein: CAISAQGIYGYTF.

V usage is TRBV6-5 and J usage is TRBJ2-3; 13 nucleotides align to TRBD2. V shed 4 bases, J shed 0 bases, and the junction held 7 bases outside the gene matches. Germline V lookup: CDR1 MNHEY, CDR2 SVGAGI. This CDR3 spans 18 amino acids. DNA for the CDR3: TGTGCCAGCAGTTTGACTAGCGGGGGGTTCCTGAGCACAGATACGCAGTATTTT. Residues: CASSLTSGGFLSTDTQYF.

The rearrangement joins TRBV27 to TRBJ1-2; no reliable D call. The CDR3 has 14 residues. V shed 2 bases and J shed 2 bases, with 9 bases lying between them. Per germline, CDR1 MNHEY and CDR2 SMNVEV (reference sequence). This CDR3 is CASSLRLGNYGYTF. The CDR3, as DNA: TGTGCCAGCAGTTTAAGGTTGGGGAACTATGGCTACACCTTC.

This clonotype was seen a handful of times. The chain is built from TRBV6-1 and TRBJ2-1, with 10 bases identical to TRBD1. The junction had 13 bases not matched to a gene; V was cut back by 0 bases and J by 8 bases. CDR3 length: 18 amino acids. Germline-derived CDR1 and CDR2 are MNHNS and SASEGT. CDR3 coding DNA: TGTGCCAGCAGTGAAGCGAGTGATGGGACAGGGGCCTTGGATGAGCAGTTCTTC. Translation gives CASSEASDGTGALDEQFF.